The clone carrying this T cell receptor (beta chain) was detected only a few times. This CDR3 is 13 amino acids long. The V and J ends lost 4 bases and 4 bases respectively, with 11 bases between them. Germline V CDR1 and CDR2: LGHDT, YNNKEL (reference sequence). The sample belongs to a study of blood T cells in healthy people across ages. Next came a second PCR, run for about 6 to 11 cycles, which used a sample-barcoded 5' primer along with a J-beta primer mix. MiXCR was run by TCRdb on the 5' RACE reads, yielding one entry per CDR3 protein. The sample consists of some 780,000 distinct CDR3 sequences, 45% to 70% of them appearing once.

Specimen: blood. This receptor was taken from a man aged 35 to 55 in good health. The V gene is TRBV3-1, the J gene TRBJ2-7; D possibly corresponds to TRBD2 (5 bases). CDR3 in DNA: TGTGCCAGCAGCCCGTTAGGACTGTACGAGCAGTACTTC. Translation: CASSPLGLYEQYF.